The 7 T cell receptor beta chains presented below share a single source sample, sequenced in a study of blood T cell repertoires in COVID-19. TCRdb's copy holds only in-frame clones and misses some; the assay was immunoSEQ multiplex PCR. This sample has about 460,000 clones, with about 88% found just once. The sample consisted of PBMCs or T cells enriched from blood (not recorded which). Receptors originate from a woman aged 55-75 years who had recovered from COVID-19.

The chain combines TRBV7-6 with TRBJ2-5, with D possibly being TRBD1 (6 bases). The CDR3 totals 16 residues. Trimming shortened V by 0 bases and J by 4 bases, and 15 bases separated the two germline ends. Germline CDR1 reads SGHVS; CDR2 reads FNYEAQ. CDR3 in DNA: TGTGCCAGCAGCTTAGCGCTCCCCAGGGGTCGAGAGACCCAGTACTTC. Its translation: CASSLALPRGRETQYF.

CDR3 protein: CASSFRTANTF. The DNA for the CDR3 is TGTGCCAGCAGTTTTCGGACAGCCAACACCTTC. This chain uses TRBV28 with TRBJ1-2; maybe TRBD1 (6 bases). Germline lookup yields CDR1 MDHEN and CDR2 SYDVKM. The CDR3 is 11 amino acids. V was shortened by 3 bases and J by 12 bases, with 11 bases between the two germline ends.

The chain has TRBV6-5 and TRBJ1-5, with 9 bases identical to TRBD1. CDR1 and CDR2 from the germline V gene are MNHEY and SVGAGI. V trimming: 5 bases; J trimming: 7 bases; junction bases outside the gene matches: 6. This CDR3 has 14 residues. The CDR3 region is CASSTGTGKQPQHF. Here the CDR3 DNA reads TGTGCCAGCAGTACCGGGACAGGGAAACAGCCCCAGCATTTT.

This chain joins TRBV7-6 and TRBJ2-5, with 7 bases lining up with TRBD1. CDR1 and CDR2 from the germline V gene are SGHVS and FNYEAQ. J was trimmed by 2 bases and V by 0 bases; bases with no gene match: 3. CDR3 length: 15 residues. The CDR3 nucleotides are TGTGCCAGCAGCTTAGCCGGGACAGCACAAGAGACCCAGTACTTC. It specifies CASSLAGTAQETQYF.

The rearrangement joins TRBV6-5 to TRBJ1-1; D is ambiguous. The CDR3 sequence is 14 residues long. Trimming left V 2 bases short and J 8 bases short, with 15 bases between. CDR1 and CDR2 (germline): MNHEY, SVGAGI. The CDR3 DNA is TGTGCCAGCAGTTACAAGAGGGAGGGTCCCGAAGCTTTCTTT. It encodes CASSYKREGPEAFF.

V usage is TRBV5-1 and J usage is TRBJ1-1, with D uncertain. CDR1 and CDR2 from the germline V gene are SGHRS and YFSETQ. CDR3 size: 14 residues. V dropped 5 bases and J dropped 0 bases, with 11 bases sitting between them. CDR3 nucleotides: TGCGCCAGCAGTCGGGAGGGAATGAACACTGAAGCTTTCTTT. It yields the protein CASSREGMNTEAFF. The variable domain in full, completed from reference TRBV5-1 and TRBJ1-1, reads KAGVTQTPRYLIKTRGQQVTLSCSPISGHRSVSWYQQTPGQGLQFLFEYFSETQRNKGNFPGRFSGRQFSNSRSEMNVSTLELGDSALYLCASSREGMNTEAFFGQGTRLTVV.

V and J are TRBV7-8 and TRBJ1-1; D may be TRBD1 (5 bases). CDR1 is SGHVS, CDR2 FQNEAQ, per germline. With 6 bases removed from V and 5 bases from J, the gap between germline ends came to 10 bases. The CDR3 loop spans 12 amino acids. CDR3 sequence (DNA): TGTGCCAGCAGTGGCGGGGGGACTGAAGCTTTCTTT. This gives the protein CASSGGGTEAFF.